The sequence of this T cell receptor (beta chain) was determined in a study of technical replicates of blood from a few donors (TCRdb year 2017). From V the trimming removes 4 bases and from J it removes 2 bases, while the gene matches leave 3 bases of the junction unaccounted for. The germline V gene encodes CDR1 MGHRA and CDR2 YSYEKL. Spanning cysteine to phenylalanine, the CDR3 consists of 15 amino acids. The retained sequence is limited to the CDR3, 45 bases, with the frame set at the first base. Comment on this clone: No cognate antigen has been identified for it. No much larger clone is present one base from it, and per-base qualities are unavailable.

Preparation of the library involved the immunoSEQ multiplex PCR assay. TCRdb took over this immuneACCESS table, retaining in-frame rearrangements with V and J assigned. Such tables are incomplete; in checked studies, under half of the missing clones stem from an unresolved V gene, and the remainder is unexplained. This sample comprises 55,000 to 80,000 clones, approximately 92% of them detected only once. The biggest ten clones account for 0.42% of the sample. Here the chain combines TRBV4-1 and TRBJ2-2, and TRBD1 matches 8 of the central bases. This TCR derives from a human donor in good health. Sequenced: T cells isolated from PBMCs. The CDR3 protein sequence reads: CASSLGTGNTGELFF. The bases are TGCGCCAGCAGCCTCGGGACAGGAAACACCGGGGAGCTGTTTTTT.